The source of this T cell receptor (beta chain) is a study of patients and donors after allogeneic stem cell transplantation. TCRdb re-called the RT-PCR reads with MiXCR, one entry per CDR3 protein. The data hold roughly 940,000 distinct CDR3 sequences, with approximately 19% observed a single time. The CDR3 totals 12 residues. Germline values: CDR1 SGHRS, CDR2 YFSETQ. With 2 bases clipped from V and 8 bases from J, the junction kept 1 base outside the gene matches. The chain links TRBV5-1 to TRBJ2-1, with 7 bases aligning to TRBD2. The sample was blood, either unsorted or a sorted T cell fraction (not recorded which). The receptor comes from a human donor who was either an allogeneic HSCT recipient or a stem cell or donor lymphocyte infusion donor (not recorded which). It is not recorded whose cells these are; they may come from a transplant donor. The CDR3 loop reads CASSFREDEQFF. The CDR3 coding sequence is TGCGCCAGCAGCTTCCGGGAGGATGAGCAGTTCTTC.